The sequence of this TCR beta chain was determined in a study of blood T cell repertoires in COVID-19. Across the whole study: PBMCs, B-cell-depleted T cells, or T cells provided the cDNA or gDNA that made up the material.

Study processing details: Reference gene primer amplification in the assay estimated nucleated cell counts. The table came from immunoSEQ multiplex PCR; TCRdb's copy has only in-frame clones and leaves some out. The V and J calls and the clone size are those of that table, but D and trimming were determined from the DNA. The data contain just under 350,000 clones, around 83% of them singletons. This CDR3 comprises 15 residues. Trimming stripped 2 bases from V and 0 bases from J, with 11 bases between. Per the germline V gene, CDR1 is LNHNV and CDR2 is YYDKDF (reference sequence). The chain couples TRBV15 to TRBJ2-7, with D possibly being TRBD1 (5 bases). Sequences were obtained from peripheral blood. The receptor's source is a man aged 30 to 39 with active or convalescent COVID-19. CDR3 in DNA: TGTGCCACCAGCAGATGGGCAGACAGCTCCTACGAGCAGTACTTC. Translating it yields CATSRWADSSYEQYF.